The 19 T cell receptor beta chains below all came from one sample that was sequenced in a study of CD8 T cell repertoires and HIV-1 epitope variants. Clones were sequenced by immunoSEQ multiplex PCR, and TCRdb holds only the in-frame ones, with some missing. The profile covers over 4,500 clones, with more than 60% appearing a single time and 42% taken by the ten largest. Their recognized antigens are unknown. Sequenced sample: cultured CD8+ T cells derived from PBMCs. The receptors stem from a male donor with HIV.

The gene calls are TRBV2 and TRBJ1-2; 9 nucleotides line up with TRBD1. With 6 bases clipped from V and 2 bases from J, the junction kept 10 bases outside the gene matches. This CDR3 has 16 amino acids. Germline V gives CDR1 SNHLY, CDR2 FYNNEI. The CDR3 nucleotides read TGTGCCAGCAGGGGGACCTTGGACAGGGGCAACTATGGCTACACCTTC. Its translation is CASRGTLDRGNYGYTF.

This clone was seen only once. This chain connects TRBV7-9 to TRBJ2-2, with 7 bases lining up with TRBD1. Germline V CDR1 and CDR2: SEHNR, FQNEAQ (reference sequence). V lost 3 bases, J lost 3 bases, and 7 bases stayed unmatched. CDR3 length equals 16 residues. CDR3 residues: CASSFRWQGDTGELFF. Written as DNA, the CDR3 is TGTGCCAGCAGCTTTAGATGGCAGGGGGACACCGGGGAGCTGTTTTTT.

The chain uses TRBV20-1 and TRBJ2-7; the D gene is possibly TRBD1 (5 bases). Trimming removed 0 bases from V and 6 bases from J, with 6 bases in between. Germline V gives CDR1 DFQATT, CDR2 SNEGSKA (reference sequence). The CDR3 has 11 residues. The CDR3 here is CSARDQGEQYF. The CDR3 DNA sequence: TGCAGTGCTAGAGATCAGGGCGAGCAGTACTTC.

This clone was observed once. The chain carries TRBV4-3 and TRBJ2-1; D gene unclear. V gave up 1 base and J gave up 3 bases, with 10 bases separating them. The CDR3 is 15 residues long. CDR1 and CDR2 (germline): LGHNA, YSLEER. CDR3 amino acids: CASSQALGNYNEQFF. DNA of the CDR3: TGCGCCAGCAGCCAAGCATTGGGGAACTACAATGAGCAGTTCTTC.

The chain's CDR3 is CASSLAVVGDTGELFF. The DNA for the CDR3 is TGCGCCAGCAGCTTGGCCGTGGTGGGAGACACCGGGGAGCTGTTTTTT. This chain links TRBV5-1 with TRBJ2-2; perhaps TRBD2 as D (5 bases). The CDR3 sequence is 16 residues long. V lost 0 bases and J lost 3, with 12 bases in between. The germline gives CDR1 SGHRS, CDR2 YFSETQ.

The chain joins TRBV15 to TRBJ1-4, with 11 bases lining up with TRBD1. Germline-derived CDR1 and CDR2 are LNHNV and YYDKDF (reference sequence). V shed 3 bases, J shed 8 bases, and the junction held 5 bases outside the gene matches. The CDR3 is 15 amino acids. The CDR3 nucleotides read TGTGCCACCAGCAGCCTACGGACAGGGGGCGAAAAACTGTTTTTT. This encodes CATSSLRTGGEKLFF.

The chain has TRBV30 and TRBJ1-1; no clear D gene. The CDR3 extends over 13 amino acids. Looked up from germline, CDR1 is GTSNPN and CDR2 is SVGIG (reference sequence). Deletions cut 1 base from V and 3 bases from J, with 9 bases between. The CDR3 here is CAWSENVYTEAFF. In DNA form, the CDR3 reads TGTGCCTGGAGTGAAAACGTTTACACTGAAGCTTTCTTT.

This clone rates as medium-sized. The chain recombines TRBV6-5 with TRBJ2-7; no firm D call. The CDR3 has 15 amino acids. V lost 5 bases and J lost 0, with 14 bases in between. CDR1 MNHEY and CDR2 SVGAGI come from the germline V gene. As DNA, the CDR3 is TGTGCCAGCAGTCCCCCCGAGAAGGCCTCCTACGAGCAGTACTTC. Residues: CASSPPEKASYEQYF.

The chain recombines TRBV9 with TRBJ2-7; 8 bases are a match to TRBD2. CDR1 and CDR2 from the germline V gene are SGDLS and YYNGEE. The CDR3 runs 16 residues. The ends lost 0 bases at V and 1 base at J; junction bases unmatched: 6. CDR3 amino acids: CASSVGLARYSYEQYF. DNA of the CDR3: TGTGCCAGCAGCGTAGGACTAGCGAGGTATTCCTACGAGCAGTACTTC.

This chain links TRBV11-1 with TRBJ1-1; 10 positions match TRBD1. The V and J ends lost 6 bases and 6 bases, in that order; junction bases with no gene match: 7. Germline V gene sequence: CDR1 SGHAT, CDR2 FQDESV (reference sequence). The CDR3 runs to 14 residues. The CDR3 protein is CASRSGQGLAEAFF. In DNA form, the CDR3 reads TGTGCCAGCAGATCGGGACAGGGGTTGGCTGAAGCTTTCTTT.

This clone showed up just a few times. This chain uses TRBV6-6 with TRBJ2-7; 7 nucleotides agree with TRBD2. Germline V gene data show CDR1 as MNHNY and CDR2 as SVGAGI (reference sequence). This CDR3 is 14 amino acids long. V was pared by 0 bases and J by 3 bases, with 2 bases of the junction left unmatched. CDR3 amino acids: CASSYSGEGYEQYF. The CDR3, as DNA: TGTGCCAGCAGTTACTCAGGGGAGGGCTACGAGCAGTACTTC.

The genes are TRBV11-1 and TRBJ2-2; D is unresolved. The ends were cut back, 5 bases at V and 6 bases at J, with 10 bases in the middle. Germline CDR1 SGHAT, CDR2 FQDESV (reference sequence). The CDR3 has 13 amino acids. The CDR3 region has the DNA TGTGCCAGCAGCCCCCAGTCAGCCGGGGAGCTGTTTTTT. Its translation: CASSPQSAGELFF.

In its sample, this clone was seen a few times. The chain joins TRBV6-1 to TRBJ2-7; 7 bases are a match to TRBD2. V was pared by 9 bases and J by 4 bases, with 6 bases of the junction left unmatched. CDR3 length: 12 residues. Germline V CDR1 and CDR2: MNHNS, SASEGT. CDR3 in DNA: TGTGCCAGATGGACCGGGGGGTACGAGCAGTACTTC. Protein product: CARWTGGYEQYF.

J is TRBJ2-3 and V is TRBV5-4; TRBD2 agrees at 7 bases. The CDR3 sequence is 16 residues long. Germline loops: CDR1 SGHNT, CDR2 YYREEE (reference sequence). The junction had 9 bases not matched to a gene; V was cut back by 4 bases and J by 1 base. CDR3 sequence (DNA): TGTGCCAGCAGCGGGGGAGGGACGAGGGGCACAGATACGCAGTATTTT. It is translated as CASSGGGTRGTDTQYF.

CDR3: CASSQEVGLQPQHF. The DNA for the CDR3 is TGCGCCAGCAGCCAAGAGGTAGGTCTGCAGCCCCAGCATTTT. This rearrangement joins TRBV4-3 to TRBJ1-5; no clear D gene. Germline CDR1 reads LGHNA; CDR2 reads YSLEER. With 0 bases removed from V and 7 bases from J, the gap between germline ends came to 10 bases. The CDR3 is 14 residues long.

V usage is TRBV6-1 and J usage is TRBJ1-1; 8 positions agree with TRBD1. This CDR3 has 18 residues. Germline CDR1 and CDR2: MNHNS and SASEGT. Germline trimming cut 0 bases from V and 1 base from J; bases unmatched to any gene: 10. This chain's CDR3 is CASSEALRTGKSNTEAFF. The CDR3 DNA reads TGTGCCAGCAGTGAAGCGCTTCGGACAGGGAAGTCGAACACTGAAGCTTTCTTT.

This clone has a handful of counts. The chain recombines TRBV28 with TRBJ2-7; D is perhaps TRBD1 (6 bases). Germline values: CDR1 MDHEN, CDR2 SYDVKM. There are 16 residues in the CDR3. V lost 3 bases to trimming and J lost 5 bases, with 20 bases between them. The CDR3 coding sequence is TGTGCCAGCAGTTTTTCCGGCAGGGGCCCTTACGACGAGCAGTACTTC. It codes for CASSFSGRGPYDEQYF. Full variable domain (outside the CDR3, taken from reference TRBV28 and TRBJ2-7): DVKVTQSSRYLVKRTGEKVFLECVQDMDHENMFWYRQDPGLGLRLIYFSYDVKMKEKGDIPEGYSVSREKKERFSLILESASTNQTSMYLCASSFSGRGPYDEQYFGPGTRLTVT.

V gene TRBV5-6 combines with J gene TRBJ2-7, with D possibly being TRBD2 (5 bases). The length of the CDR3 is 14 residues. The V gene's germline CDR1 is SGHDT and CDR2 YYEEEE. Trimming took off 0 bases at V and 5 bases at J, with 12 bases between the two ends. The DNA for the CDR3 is TGTGCCAGCAGCTTGGACATATACGGGGACGAGCAGTACTTC. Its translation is CASSLDIYGDEQYF.

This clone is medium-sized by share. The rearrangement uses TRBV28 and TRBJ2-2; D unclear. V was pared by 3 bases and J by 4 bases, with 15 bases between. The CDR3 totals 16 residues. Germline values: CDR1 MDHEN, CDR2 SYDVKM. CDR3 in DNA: TGTGCCAGCAGTTTGTGGGCGGAAGGGTCCACCGGGGAGCTGTTTTTT. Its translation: CASSLWAEGSTGELFF.